This entry concerns a single T cell receptor beta chain. J was trimmed by 4 bases and V by 5 bases; bases with no gene match: 10. The CDR3 sequence is 16 residues long. Germline loops: CDR1 SGHAT, CDR2 FQNNGV. This record belongs to a study of blood T cell dynamics during melanoma immunotherapy. Described time point: pre-treatment baseline. Libraries were prepared by immunoSEQ multiplex PCR; TCRdb keeps only in-frame clonotypes and omits some of them. The sample comprises roughly 14,000 clones, just over 85% of which are singletons, and just under 4.5% rests with the top ten. Source: blood, taken from a patient treated with checkpoint blockade. The sequence derives from a human donor with melanoma. The chain recombines TRBV11-2 with TRBJ1-2, with 10 positions matching TRBD1. The CDR3 loop is CASSRISRDRGYGYTF. The DNA for the CDR3 is TGTGCCAGCAGCCGAATATCCCGGGACAGGGGCTATGGCTACACCTTC. Variable domain in full (rest from reference TRBV11-2 and TRBJ1-2): EAGVAQSPRYKIIEKRQSVAFWCNPISGHATLYWYQQILGQGPKLLIQFQNNGVVDDSQLPKDRFSAERLKGVDSTLKIQPAKLEDSAVYLCASSRISRDRGYGYTFGSGTRLTVV.